The 8 T cell receptor beta chains given below trace back to one sample, sequenced in a study of T-cell reconstitution after alpha-beta-depleted transplantation in children (dated by TCRdb to 2015 to 2016). The library was produced with PCR. Sequencer: Illumina HiSeq 2500. TCR library preparation used molecular barcoding, with unique molecular identifiers applied to normalize quantification of the TCRbeta repertoire. The raw public data were reprocessed by TCRdb itself: fastp quality trimming at Q25, MiXCR clonotype calling, in-frame beta chains only. When rows share a CDR3 protein, they turn into one entry using the most common DNA and genes. The sample table records 500,000 to 600,000 distinct CDR3 sequences; 25% to 30% of these occur just once. The ten largest make up about 35% of the sample. This sample's treatment or condition label indicates: allogeneic hematopoietic cell transplantation with graft depleted of TCRalphabeta T cells and CD19 B cells.

The sequencing here drew on PBMCs, taken before TCRalphabeta/CD19-depleted stem cell transplant. Receptor source: a boy younger than two with Wiskott-Aldrich syndrome, due to receive a stem cell transplant.

The count of this clonotype is one. The chain employs TRBV18 and TRBJ1-4, with TRBD1 as a possible D gene (5 bases). The CDR3 extends over 15 amino acids. Germline CDR1 KGHSH, CDR2 LQKENI. V was clipped by 3 bases and J by 7 bases, with 15 bases between them. CDR3 in amino acids: CASSPTAPMIEKLFF. The DNA for the CDR3 is TGTGCCAGCTCACCGACAGCGCCAATGATTGAAAAACTGTTTTTT.

This clonotype has a handful of counts. The chain employs TRBV20-1 and TRBJ2-6; TRBD2 aligns across 8 bases. Germline CDR1 and CDR2: DFQATT and SNEGSKA (reference sequence). The junction had 8 bases not matched to a gene; V was cut back by 6 bases and J by 4 bases. The CDR3 runs to 15 residues. The CDR3 DNA reads TGCAGTGCCCAAAGCGGGAGCGAAGGGGCCAACGTCCTGACTTTC. It yields the protein CSAQSGSEGANVLTF.

V usage is TRBV12-3 or TRBV12-4 and J usage is TRBJ2-1, with TRBD2 matching 10 bases. CDR3 length: 14 amino acids. The J segment lost 8 bases and the V segment lost 5 bases, leaving 6 bases of the junction unmatched. The CDR3 loop reads CASSKSGRGYEQFF. The DNA of the CDR3 is TGTGCCAGCAGTAAGAGCGGGAGGGGTTATGAGCAGTTCTTC.

This clonotype has more than one count but fewer than ten. The chain uses TRBV4-1 and TRBJ2-3; 8 bases align to TRBD2. The V segment lost 1 base and the J segment 1 base; nucleotides outside the gene matches: 4. The CDR3 length is 16 residues. CDR1 is MGHRA, CDR2 YSYEKL, per germline. The CDR3 here is CASSQAGLAGTDTQYF. The CDR3 DNA reads TGCGCCAGCAGCCAAGCAGGACTAGCAGGCACAGATACGCAGTATTTT.

The chain combines TRBV12-3 or TRBV12-4 with TRBJ2-1, with D possibly TRBD2 on 6 matching bases. The CDR3 runs 16 residues. Trimming took off 6 bases at V and 5 bases at J, with 20 bases between the two ends. The DNA of the CDR3 is TGTGCCAGCAGCCCAGCCGGGGGACCCCTCAACAATGAGCAGTTCTTC. Translated: CASSPAGGPLNNEQFF.

This clonotype came up once. J is TRBJ1-3 and V is TRBV5-1, with 8 nucleotides matching TRBD1. This CDR3 spans 19 amino acids. V was clipped by 7 bases and J by 1 base; unmatched bases: 19. CDR1 and CDR2 from the germline V gene are SGHRS and YFSETQ. The CDR3 loop is CASGPFRDRSVGSGNTIYF. CDR3 coding DNA: TGCGCCAGCGGCCCTTTCCGGGACAGGAGCGTCGGGTCTGGAAACACCATATATTTT.

In its sample, this clonotype was seen a few times. V usage is TRBV29-1 and J usage is TRBJ2-1; D may match TRBD1 or TRBD2 (6 bases each). Trimming cost V 4 bases and J 6 bases, with 16 bases left between them. Germline values: CDR1 SQVTM, CDR2 ANQGSEA. The CDR3 spans 14 residues. CDR3 residues: CSVVGGRGVNEQFF. CDR3 DNA: TGCAGCGTTGTGGGGGGCAGAGGAGTCAATGAGCAGTTCTTC.

This clonotype was counted a few times. V and J are TRBV5-1 and TRBJ1-2, with unresolved D. Germline CDR1 SGHRS, CDR2 YFSETQ. There are 12 residues in the CDR3. With 0 bases removed from V and 8 bases from J, the gap between germline ends came to 8 bases. The CDR3 spells CASSLGEGGYTF. The CDR3 DNA sequence: TGCGCCAGCAGCTTGGGGGAAGGGGGCTACACCTTC.